This TCR beta chain derives from a study of PD-1 blockade in classical Hodgkin lymphoma. Study-level information: Nivolumab 3 mg/kg was given intravenously every 2 weeks.

This clone was recorded once. The antigen is not known. Overall study findings and caveats: Patients newly diagnosed and complete responders had comparable baseline diversity.

Germline values: CDR1 MNHEY, CDR2 SMNVEV (reference sequence). V lost 5 bases and J 5 bases, leaving 16 bases between the germline ends. This CDR3 contains 15 residues. This table comes from immunoSEQ multiplex PCR, and its TCRdb copy is limited to in-frame clones, with some not included. The top ten clones hold 7.5% to 9.5% of a sample with under 80,000 clones, 71% of them seen once. Every patient relapsed after autologous stem cell transplantation, and brentuximab vedotin exposure varied. Complete response, partial response or progressive disease was each patient's best response. This rearrangement joins TRBV27 to TRBJ1-5, with a weak D call TRBD1 (6 bases). The sequence was collected from a human donor with classical Hodgkin lymphoma. Sample: peripheral blood mononuclear cells (PBMCs), taken before the second cycle of nivolumab. This chain's CDR3 is CASSNTGRLHQPQHF. The DNA for the CDR3 is TGTGCCAGCAGTAACACAGGGAGATTACATCAGCCCCAGCATTTT.